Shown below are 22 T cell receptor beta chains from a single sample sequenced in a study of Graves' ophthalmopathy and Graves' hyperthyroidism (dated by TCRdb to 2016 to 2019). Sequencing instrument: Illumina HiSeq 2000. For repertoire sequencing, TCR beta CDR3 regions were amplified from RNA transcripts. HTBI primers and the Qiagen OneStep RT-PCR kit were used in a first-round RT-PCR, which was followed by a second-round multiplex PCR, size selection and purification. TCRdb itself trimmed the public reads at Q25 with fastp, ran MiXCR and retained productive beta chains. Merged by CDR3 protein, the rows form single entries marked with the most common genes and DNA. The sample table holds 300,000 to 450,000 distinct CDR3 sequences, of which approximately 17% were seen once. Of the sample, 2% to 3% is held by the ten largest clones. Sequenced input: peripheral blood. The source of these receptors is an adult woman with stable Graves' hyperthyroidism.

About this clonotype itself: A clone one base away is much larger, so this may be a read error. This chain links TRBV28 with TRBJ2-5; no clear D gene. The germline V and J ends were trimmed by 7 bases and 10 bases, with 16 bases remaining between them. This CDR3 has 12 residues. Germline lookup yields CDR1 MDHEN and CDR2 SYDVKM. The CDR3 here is CASNERYGIQYF. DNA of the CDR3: TGTGCCAGCAACGAGAGGTATGGGATCCAGTACTTC. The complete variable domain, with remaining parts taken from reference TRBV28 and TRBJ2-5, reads DVKVTQSSRYLVKRTGEKVFLECVQDMDHENMFWYRQDPGLGLRLIYFSYDVKMKEKGDIPEGYSVSREKKERFSLILESASTNQTSMYLCASNERYGIQYFGPGTRLLVL.

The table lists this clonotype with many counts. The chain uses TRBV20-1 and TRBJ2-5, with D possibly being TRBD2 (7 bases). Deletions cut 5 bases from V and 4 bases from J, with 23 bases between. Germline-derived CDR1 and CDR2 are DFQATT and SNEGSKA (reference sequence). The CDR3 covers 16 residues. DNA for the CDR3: TGCAGTGCTCTCCAACTAGCGCCCCAAGGGGGAGAGACCCAGTACTTC. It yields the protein CSALQLAPQGGETQYF.

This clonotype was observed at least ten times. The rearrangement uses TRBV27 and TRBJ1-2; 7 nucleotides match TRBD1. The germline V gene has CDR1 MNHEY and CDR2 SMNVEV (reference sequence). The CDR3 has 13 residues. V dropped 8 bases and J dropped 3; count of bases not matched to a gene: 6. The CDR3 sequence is CASGFGTDYGYTF. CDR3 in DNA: TGTGCCAGCGGATTCGGGACAGACTATGGCTACACCTTC.

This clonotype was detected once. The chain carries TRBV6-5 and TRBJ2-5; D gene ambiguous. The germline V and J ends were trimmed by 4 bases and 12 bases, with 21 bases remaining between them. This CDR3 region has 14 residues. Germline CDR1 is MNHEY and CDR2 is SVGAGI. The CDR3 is CASSFDPSQETEYF. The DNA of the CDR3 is TGTGCCAGCAGTTTCGACCCTTCCCAAGAGACGGAGTACTTC.

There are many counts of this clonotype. In nucleotides, the CDR3 is TGTGCCAGCATCACCCGGGACAGGGGCGCCCGACGCTCACCCCTCCACTTT. It codes for CASITRDRGARRSPLHF. The chain carries TRBV28 and TRBJ1-6, with 10 bases fitting TRBD1. The V gene end was trimmed by 7 bases and the J gene end by 10 bases; junction bases not matched to a gene: 16. CDR1 and CDR2 from the germline V gene are MDHEN and SYDVKM. The CDR3 is 17 residues long.

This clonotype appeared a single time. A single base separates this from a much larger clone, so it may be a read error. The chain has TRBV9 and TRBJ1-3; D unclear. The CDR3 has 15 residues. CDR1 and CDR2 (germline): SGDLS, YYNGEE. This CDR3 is CASSVGVASVNTIYF. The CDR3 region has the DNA TGTGCCAGCAGCGTAGGGGTGGCCTCTGTAAACACCATATATTTT.

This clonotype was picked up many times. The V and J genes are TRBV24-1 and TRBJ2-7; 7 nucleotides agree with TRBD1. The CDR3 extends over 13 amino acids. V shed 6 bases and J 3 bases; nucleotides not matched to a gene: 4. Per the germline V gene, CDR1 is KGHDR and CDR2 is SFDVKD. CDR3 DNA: TGTGCCACCAGTCAGTCAGGGGGCTACGAGCAGTACTTC. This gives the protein CATSQSGGYEQYF.

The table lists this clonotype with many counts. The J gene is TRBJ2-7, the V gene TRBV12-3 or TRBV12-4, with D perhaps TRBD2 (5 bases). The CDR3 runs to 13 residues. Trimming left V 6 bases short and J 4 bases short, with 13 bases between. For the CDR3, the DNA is TGTGCCAGCAGGTGGAGGACTGGGTACGAGCAGTACTTC. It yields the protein CASRWRTGYEQYF.

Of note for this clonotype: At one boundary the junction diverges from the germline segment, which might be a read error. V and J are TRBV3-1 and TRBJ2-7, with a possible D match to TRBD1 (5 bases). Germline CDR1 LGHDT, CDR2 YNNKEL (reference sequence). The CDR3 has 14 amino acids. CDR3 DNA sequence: TGTGCCAGCAGCCCCTCAGGGCGGACCTACGAGCAGTGCTTC. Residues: CASSPSGRTYEQCF.

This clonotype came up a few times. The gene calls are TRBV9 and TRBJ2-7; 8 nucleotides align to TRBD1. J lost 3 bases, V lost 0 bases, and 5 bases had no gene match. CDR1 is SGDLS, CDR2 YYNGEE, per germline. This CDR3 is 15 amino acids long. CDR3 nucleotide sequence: TGTGCCAGCAGCGTAGGACAGGGGCAATTCTACGAGCAGTACTTC. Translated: CASSVGQGQFYEQYF.

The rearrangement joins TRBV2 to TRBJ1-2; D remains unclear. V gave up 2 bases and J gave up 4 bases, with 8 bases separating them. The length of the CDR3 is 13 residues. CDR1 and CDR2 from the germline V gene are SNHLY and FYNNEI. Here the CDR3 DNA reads TGTGCCAGCAGTGAACAGGATGGCTATGGCTACACCTTC. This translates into CASSEQDGYGYTF.

The CDR3 here is CASSYSTFYGYTF. CDR3 nucleotides: TGTGCCAGCAGTTACTCGACATTTTATGGCTACACCTTC. The chain combines TRBV6-5 with TRBJ1-2, with D hard to call. Germline values: CDR1 MNHEY, CDR2 SVGAGI. Trimming cost V 0 bases and J 5 bases, with 7 bases left between them. The CDR3 totals 13 residues.

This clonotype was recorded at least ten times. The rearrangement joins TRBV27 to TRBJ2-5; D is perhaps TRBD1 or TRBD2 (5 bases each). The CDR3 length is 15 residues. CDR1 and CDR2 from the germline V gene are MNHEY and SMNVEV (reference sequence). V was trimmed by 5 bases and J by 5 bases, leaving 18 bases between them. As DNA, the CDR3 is TGTGCCAGCAGTCCAGGGACCGTCAGGGTGGAGACCCAGTACTTC. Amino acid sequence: CASSPGTVRVETQYF.

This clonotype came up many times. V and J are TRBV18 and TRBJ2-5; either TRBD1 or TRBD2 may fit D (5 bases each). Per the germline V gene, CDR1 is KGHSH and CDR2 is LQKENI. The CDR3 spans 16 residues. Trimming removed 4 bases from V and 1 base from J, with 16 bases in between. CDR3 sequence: CASSRIWTGTQETQYF. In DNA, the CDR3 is TGTGCCAGCTCACGAATCTGGACGGGGACCCAAGAGACCCAGTACTTC. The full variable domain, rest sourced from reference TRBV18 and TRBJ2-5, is NAGVMQNPRHLVRRRGQEARLRCSPMKGHSHVYWYRQLPEEGLKFMVYLQKENIIDESGMPKERFSAEFPKEGPSILRIQQVVRGDSAAYFCASSRIWTGTQETQYFGPGTRLLVL.

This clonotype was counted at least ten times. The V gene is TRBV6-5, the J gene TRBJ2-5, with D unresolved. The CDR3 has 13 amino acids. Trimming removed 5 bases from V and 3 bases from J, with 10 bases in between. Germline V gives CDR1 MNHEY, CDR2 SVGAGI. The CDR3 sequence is CASSPSVEETQYF. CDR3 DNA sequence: TGTGCCAGCAGTCCGAGCGTCGAAGAGACCCAGTACTTC.

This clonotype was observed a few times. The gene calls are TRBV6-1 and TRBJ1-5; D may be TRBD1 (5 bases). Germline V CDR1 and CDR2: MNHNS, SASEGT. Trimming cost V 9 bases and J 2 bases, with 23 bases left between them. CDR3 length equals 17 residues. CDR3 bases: TGTGCCAGTACCAGACATATGGGGGAATATCGCAATCAGCCCCAGCATTTT. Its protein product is CASTRHMGEYRNQPQHF.

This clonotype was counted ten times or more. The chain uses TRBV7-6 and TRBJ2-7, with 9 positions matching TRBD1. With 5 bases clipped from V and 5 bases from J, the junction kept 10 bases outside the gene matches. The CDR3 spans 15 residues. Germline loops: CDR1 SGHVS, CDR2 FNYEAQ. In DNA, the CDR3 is TGTGCCAGCAGCCAGGGACAGGGATTTATCAACGAGCAGTACTTC. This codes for CASSQGQGFINEQYF.

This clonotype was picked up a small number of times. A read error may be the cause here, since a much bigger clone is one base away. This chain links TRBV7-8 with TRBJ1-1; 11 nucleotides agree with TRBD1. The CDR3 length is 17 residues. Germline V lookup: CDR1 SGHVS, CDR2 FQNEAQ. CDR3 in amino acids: CASSFGTGGPLNTEALF. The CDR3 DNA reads TGTGCCAGCAGCTTCGGGACAGGGGGTCCCCTGAACACTGAAGCTCTCTTT.

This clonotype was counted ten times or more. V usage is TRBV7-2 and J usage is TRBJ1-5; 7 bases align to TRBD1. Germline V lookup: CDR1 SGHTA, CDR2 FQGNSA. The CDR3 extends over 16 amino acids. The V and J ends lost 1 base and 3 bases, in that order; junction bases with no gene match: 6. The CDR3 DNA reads TGTGCCAGCAGCTTAGGAACAGGGGTATTCAATCAGCCCCAGCATTTT. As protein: CASSLGTGVFNQPQHF. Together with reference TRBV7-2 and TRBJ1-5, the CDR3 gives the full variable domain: GAGVSQSPSNKVTEKGKDVELRCDPISGHTALYWYRQSLGQGLEFLIYFQGNSAPDKSGLPSDRFSAERTGGSVSTLTIQRTQQEDSAVYLCASSLGTGVFNQPQHFGDGTRLSIL.

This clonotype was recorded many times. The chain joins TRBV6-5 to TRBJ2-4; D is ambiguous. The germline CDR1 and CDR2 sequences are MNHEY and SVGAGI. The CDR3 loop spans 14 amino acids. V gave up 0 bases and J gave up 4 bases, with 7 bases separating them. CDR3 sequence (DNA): TGTGCCAGCAGTTACTCTGTCCTAAAAAACATTCAGTACTTC. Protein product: CASSYSVLKNIQYF.

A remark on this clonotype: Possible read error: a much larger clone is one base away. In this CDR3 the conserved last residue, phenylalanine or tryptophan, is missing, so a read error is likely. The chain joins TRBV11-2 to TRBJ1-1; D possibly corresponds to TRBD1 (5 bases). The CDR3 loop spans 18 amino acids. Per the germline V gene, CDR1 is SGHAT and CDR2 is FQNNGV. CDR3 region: CASSLDYRTRKRGFGAFL. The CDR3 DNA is TGTGCCAGCAGCCTAGACTACCGGACAAGGAAGAGGGGATTTGGAGCTTTCTTG.

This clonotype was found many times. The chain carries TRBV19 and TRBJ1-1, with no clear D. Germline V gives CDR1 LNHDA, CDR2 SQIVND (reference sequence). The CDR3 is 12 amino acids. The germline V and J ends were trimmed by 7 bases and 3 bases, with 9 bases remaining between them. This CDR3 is CASKSEYTEAFF. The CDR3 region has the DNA TGTGCCAGTAAATCAGAGTACACTGAAGCTTTCTTT.